These 3 T cell receptor beta chains were all obtained from the same sample, sequenced in a study of human T cells and chemical hapten exposure. Time point: patch test 3, about 24 weeks after DPC sensitization. Described treatment: therapeutic diphenylcyclopropenone sensitization with weekly scalp DPC. In TCRdb, the RACE reads were re-called with MiXCR into one record per CDR3 protein. The sample contains more than 100,000 distinct CDR3 sequences, around 11% of which appear only once. Sample: whole blood, taken in connection with sensitization to the hapten diphenylcyclopropenone (DPC). The receptors come from a woman in her fifties or sixties with alopecia areata. Some clones in this sample may be carry-over from other donors' samples.

The sample holds a few counts of this clonotype. V usage is TRBV7-2 and J usage is TRBJ1-6, with D perhaps matching TRBD1 (6 bases). Per germline, CDR1 SGHTA and CDR2 FQGNSA. V was cut by 6 bases and J by 5 bases, with 14 bases left in between. This CDR3 spans 15 amino acids. The CDR3: CASSMWDTHNSPLHF. As DNA, the CDR3 is TGTGCCAGCAGTATGTGGGACACCCATAATTCACCCCTCCACTTT.

Details on this clonotype: Its ends do not fully match the called genes, so a read error is possible. The gene calls are TRBV12-3 or TRBV12-4 and TRBJ2-5; 8 positions agree with TRBD2. The length of the CDR3 is 13 residues. CDR3 protein: CASSLAGFETQYF. CDR3 DNA: TGTGCCAGCAGTCTAGCGGGTTTTGAGACCCAGTACTTC.

V and J are TRBV6-2 or TRBV6-3 and TRBJ2-5, with 10 bases fitting TRBD2. CDR3 length: 15 amino acids. The germline CDR1 and CDR2 sequences are MNHEY and SVGEGT. J was trimmed by 3 bases and V by 8 bases; bases with no gene match: 9. The CDR3 region has the DNA TGTGCCAGCCGACTTAGCGGGAGGTCCGAAGAGACCCAGTACTTC. Translated, it gives CASRLSGRSEETQYF.